The clone carrying this TCR beta chain was observed at least ten times. As yet, its antigen is unknown. The data originate from a study of CD8+CD57+ T cells in acquired aplastic anemia. Study-wide points: The number of CD8+ CDR3 sequences shared by patients and controls was approximately 28.

The sequenced patients had an expansion of CD8+CD57+ cells seen by flow cytometry. The study sampled blood from patients who had received no therapy. Genomic DNA provided the template from which TCR beta VDJ and CDR3 profiles were obtained. TCRdb re-analysed the reads in MiXCR, keeping a single row per CDR3 protein. This sample carries around 200,000 distinct CDR3 sequences, around 60% of them seen once, and the ten largest clones take about two fifths. Germline V lookup: CDR1 SGHVS, CDR2 FQNEAQ. The CDR3 loop spans 13 amino acids. The V gene lost 5 bases and the J gene lost 3 bases, with 11 bases spanning the gap.

The sequenced material came from sorted CD4+, CD8+, or CD8+CD57+ T cells (not recorded which) from PBMCs. The chain combines TRBV7-8 with TRBJ2-7; D is unresolved. The sequence was collected from a human donor with aplastic anemia. The CDR3 sequence: CASSPGLGYEQYF. CDR3 DNA sequence: TGTGCCAGCAGCCCCGGTCTAGGCTACGAGCAGTACTTC.